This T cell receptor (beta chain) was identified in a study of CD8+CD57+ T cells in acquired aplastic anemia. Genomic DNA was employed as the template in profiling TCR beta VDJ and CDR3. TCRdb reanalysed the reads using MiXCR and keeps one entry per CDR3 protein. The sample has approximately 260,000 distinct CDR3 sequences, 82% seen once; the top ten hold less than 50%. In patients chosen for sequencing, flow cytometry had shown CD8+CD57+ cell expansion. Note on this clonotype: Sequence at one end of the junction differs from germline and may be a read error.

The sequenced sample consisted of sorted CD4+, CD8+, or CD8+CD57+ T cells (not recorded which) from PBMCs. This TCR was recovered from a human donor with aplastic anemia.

This CDR3 is CASSVGGDFSYEQFF. CDR3 bases: TGTGCCAGCAGTGTAGGAGGGGACTTTTCCTACGAGCAGTTCTTC. V gene TRBV9 combines with J gene TRBJ2-1, with D perhaps matching TRBD2 (6 bases). This CDR3 spans 15 amino acids. Germline V gene data show CDR1 as SGDLS and CDR2 as YYNGEE.